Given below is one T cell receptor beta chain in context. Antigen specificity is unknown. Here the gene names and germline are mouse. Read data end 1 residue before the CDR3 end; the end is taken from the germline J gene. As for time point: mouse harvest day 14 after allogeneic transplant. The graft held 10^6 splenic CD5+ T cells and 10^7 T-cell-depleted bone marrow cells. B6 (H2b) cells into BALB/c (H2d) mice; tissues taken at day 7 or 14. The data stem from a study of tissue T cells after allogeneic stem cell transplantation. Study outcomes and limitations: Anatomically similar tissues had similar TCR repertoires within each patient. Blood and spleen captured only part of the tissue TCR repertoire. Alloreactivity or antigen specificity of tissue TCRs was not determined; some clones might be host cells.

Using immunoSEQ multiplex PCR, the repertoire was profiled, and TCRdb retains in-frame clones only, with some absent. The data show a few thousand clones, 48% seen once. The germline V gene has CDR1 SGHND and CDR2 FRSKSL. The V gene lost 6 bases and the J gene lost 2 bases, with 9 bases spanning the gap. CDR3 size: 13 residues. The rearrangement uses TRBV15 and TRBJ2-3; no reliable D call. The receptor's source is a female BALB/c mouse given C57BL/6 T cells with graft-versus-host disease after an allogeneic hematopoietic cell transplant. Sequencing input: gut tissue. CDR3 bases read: TGTGCCAGCAGCCGCGACATTGCAGAAACGCTGTAT. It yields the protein CASSRDIAETLY. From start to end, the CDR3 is CASSRDIAETLYF.